Listed below are T cell receptor beta chains from one sample, sequenced in a study of T-cell reconstitution after alpha-beta-depleted transplantation in children. A single record per CDR3 protein comes from TCRdb applying MiXCR to the PCR reads. Among approximately 510,000 distinct CDR3 sequences listed, approximately 20% were seen once. The sequences come from PBMCs from the stem cell graft donor, collected from the stem cell graft. These receptor sequences come from a human donor who donated a stem cell graft to a child with acute lymphoblastic leukemia. The CDR3 runs from the conserved cysteine through the conserved F or W. Each record gives: J gene, D gene, clone size, V gene, CDR3 DNA, CDR3 protein. D genes are given only for firm matches. Clone size is not always given. Where it is, it says once, few, many or a class for expanded clones.

J gene: TRBJ2-5
D gene: TRBD1
clone size: -
V gene: TRBV5-1
CDR3 DNA: TGCGCCAGCAGCTCCGGACAGGGGAGAGAGACCCAGTACTTC
CDR3 protein: CASSSGQGRETQYF

J gene: TRBJ1-5
D gene: -
clone size: few
V gene: TRBV27
CDR3 DNA: TGTGCCAGCAGTTTATCAGGCAGGGGAGGACAGCCCCAGCATTTT
CDR3 protein: CASSLSGRGGQPQHF

J gene: TRBJ2-3
D gene: -
clone size: few
V gene: TRBV10-1
CDR3 DNA: TGCGCCAGCAGTGAGAAAAGCTGGTATTCCCCAGATACGCAGTATTTT
CDR3 protein: CASSEKSWYSPDTQYF

J gene: TRBJ2-1
D gene: TRBD2
clone size: -
V gene: TRBV12-3/TRBV12-4
CDR3 DNA: TGTGCCAGCAGTCTAGCGGGAGACTTTCTTATCAGGGGCCACAATGAGCAGTTCTTC
CDR3 protein: CASSLAGDFLIRGHNEQFF

J gene: TRBJ2-7
D gene: -
clone size: -
V gene: TRBV18
CDR3 DNA: TGTGCCAGCTCTGCCGGGACACCCTACGAGCAGTACTTC
CDR3 protein: CASSAGTPYEQYF

J gene: TRBJ2-1
D gene: TRBD2
clone size: -
V gene: TRBV7-2
CDR3 DNA: TGTGCCAGCAGCCACCGGACTAGCGATGAGCAGTTCTTC
CDR3 protein: CASSHRTSDEQFF

J gene: TRBJ2-1
D gene: -
clone size: -
V gene: TRBV30
CDR3 DNA: TGTGCGGGAAGAAGACGATCCTACAATGAGCAGTTCTTC
CDR3 protein: CAGRRRSYNEQFF

J gene: TRBJ1-1
D gene: TRBD1
clone size: -
V gene: TRBV4-2
CDR3 DNA: TGTGCCAGCAGCCACGGACAGGGGGCGGTTATGAACACTGAAGCTTTCTTT
CDR3 protein: CASSHGQGAVMNTEAFF

J gene: TRBJ2-1
D gene: -
clone size: once
V gene: TRBV25-1
CDR3 DNA: TGTGCCAGCAGTGAATCGTTGCAAGGACATAGCGAAGGGCAGTTCTTC
CDR3 protein: CASSESLQGHSEGQFF

J gene: TRBJ2-7
D gene: TRBD2
clone size: -
V gene: TRBV5-6
CDR3 DNA: TGTGCCAGCAGCTTGGCCGCCCAAGCGGGACGATTCTACGAGCAGTACTTC
CDR3 protein: CASSLAAQAGRFYEQYF

J gene: TRBJ1-5
D gene: -
clone size: -
V gene: TRBV12-3/TRBV12-4
CDR3 DNA: TGTGCCAGTTCACGAAACCGGCAGCCCCAGCATTTT
CDR3 protein: CASSRNRQPQHF

J gene: TRBJ2-1
D gene: -
clone size: -
V gene: TRBV20-1
CDR3 DNA: TGCAGTGCTAGAGATCAGCAGGGTTGGGGAGAGTTAGTCAATGAGCAGTTCTTC
CDR3 protein: CSARDQQGWGELVNEQFF

J gene: TRBJ2-4
D gene: -
clone size: many
V gene: TRBV2
CDR3 DNA: TGTGCCAGCAGTGAAGGACTAGCCAAAAACATTCAGTACTTC
CDR3 protein: CASSEGLAKNIQYF

J gene: TRBJ2-3
D gene: -
clone size: -
V gene: TRBV4-1
CDR3 DNA: TGCGCCAGCAGCCAAGTAGGACAGCAAGACGAGTATTTT
CDR3 protein: CASSQVGQQDEYF

J gene: TRBJ2-7
D gene: -
clone size: few
V gene: TRBV29-1
CDR3 DNA: TGCAGCGTTGAAGGGCCTGGCACTAAATACGAGCAGTACTTC
CDR3 protein: CSVEGPGTKYEQYF

J gene: TRBJ2-2
D gene: -
clone size: few
V gene: TRBV5-1
CDR3 DNA: TGCGCCAGCAGCTTGGCCCAGGGGAATGACGGGGAGCTGTTTTTT
CDR3 protein: CASSLAQGNDGELFF

J gene: TRBJ2-1
D gene: -
clone size: few
V gene: TRBV5-6
CDR3 DNA: TGTGCCAGCAGCTCTTATGGGATTCCCTCTGACTTC
CDR3 protein: CASSSYGIPSDF

J gene: TRBJ2-1
D gene: -
clone size: -
V gene: TRBV7-9
CDR3 DNA: TGTGCCAGCAGCTTAAGGAGTTCGCCTAACAATGAGCAGTTCTTC
CDR3 protein: CASSLRSSPNNEQFF

J gene: TRBJ1-5
D gene: -
clone size: -
V gene: TRBV7-2
CDR3 DNA: TGTGCCAGCAGCTTAGACGGGCGCAGCAATCAGCCCCAGCATTTT
CDR3 protein: CASSLDGRSNQPQHF

J gene: TRBJ2-7
D gene: TRBD2
clone size: few
V gene: TRBV7-2
CDR3 DNA: TGTGCCAGCAGCCCACTAGCGGGGGACTACGAGCAGTACTTC
CDR3 protein: CASSPLAGDYEQYF

J gene: TRBJ2-1
D gene: TRBD2
clone size: few
V gene: TRBV12-3/TRBV12-4
CDR3 DNA: TGTGCCAGCAGCATAGGGACTAGCCGGGCGGATGACAATGAGCAGTTCTTC
CDR3 protein: CASSIGTSRADDNEQFF

J gene: TRBJ1-4
D gene: TRBD1
clone size: few
V gene: TRBV12-5
CDR3 DNA: TGTGCTAGTGGCCCGACAGGGGGGACAACTAATGAAAAACTGTTTTTT
CDR3 protein: CASGPTGGTTNEKLFF

J gene: TRBJ2-1
D gene: -
clone size: few
V gene: TRBV29-1
CDR3 DNA: TGCAGCGTTGAATTATCTAGCTCCTACAATGAGCAGTTCTTC
CDR3 protein: CSVELSSSYNEQFF

J gene: TRBJ2-7
D gene: TRBD2
clone size: few
V gene: TRBV4-1
CDR3 DNA: TGCGCCAGCAGCCAACCTCGGACTAGCGTCTACGAGCAGTACTTC
CDR3 protein: CASSQPRTSVYEQYF

J gene: TRBJ2-3
D gene: -
clone size: -
V gene: TRBV5-1
CDR3 DNA: TGCGCCAGCAGAGCGGGTACTAGCACAGATACGCAGTATTTT
CDR3 protein: CASRAGTSTDTQYF

J gene: TRBJ2-7
D gene: -
clone size: -
V gene: TRBV9
CDR3 DNA: TGTGCCAGCACAACGGGACTGGAATCCTACGAGCAGTACTTC
CDR3 protein: CASTTGLESYEQYF

J gene: TRBJ2-1
D gene: TRBD2
clone size: -
V gene: TRBV7-9
CDR3 DNA: TGTGCCAGCAGTAGAGGAGGGACTAGCGGCTACAATGAGCAGTTCTTC
CDR3 protein: CASSRGGTSGYNEQFF

J gene: TRBJ1-5
D gene: -
clone size: -
V gene: TRBV5-1
CDR3 DNA: TGCGCCAGCAGCTTGGATTTCGGGGGCAGTCAGCCCCAGCATTTT
CDR3 protein: CASSLDFGGSQPQHF

J gene: TRBJ2-3
D gene: -
clone size: -
V gene: TRBV6-5
CDR3 DNA: TGTGCCAGCAGCCTTGGACCACGAGATACGCAGTATTTT
CDR3 protein: CASSLGPRDTQYF